The present TCR beta chain was sequenced within a study of T-cell reconstitution after alpha-beta-depleted transplantation in children (dated by TCRdb to the mid-2010s). Describing the broader study: Using TCR repertoire profiling, the study followed T-cell immune reconstitution in a quantitative way in children after TCRalphabeta/CD19-depleted allogeneic hematopoietic cell transplantation.

Libraries came from PCR. Sequencing was carried out with an Illumina HiSeq 2500. Molecular barcoding was employed in the preparation of TCR libraries, with unique molecular identifiers being used to normalize TCRbeta repertoire quantification. In-frame beta chains were kept once TCRdb had trimmed the public reads at Q25 with fastp and called clones with MiXCR. Here each entry gathers all rows of one CDR3 protein and keeps the most common genes and DNA. The table for this sample lists 640,000 or so distinct CDR3 sequences; 15% to 20% of them were counted only once. The ten largest clonotypes hold around 0.96% of the sample. In its sample, this clonotype was seen many times. The clone's antigen remains unknown. No per-base quality is available; no much larger clone lies one base away. This sequence was found in a human donor who donated a stem cell graft to a child with acute myeloid leukemia. Sequencing used PBMCs from the stem cell graft donor, obtained from the stem cell graft.

The nucleotide sequence reads TGTGCCAGCAGCCTAGGATCGGGTAGGACAGATACGCAGTATTTT. Its amino acids are CASSLGSGRTDTQYF. The V and J segments used are TRBV9 and TRBJ2-3; the D gene cannot be named for sure. V loses 4 bases, J loses 3 bases, and the germline ends lie 15 bases apart. Measured from the cysteine to the phenylalanine, the CDR3 is 15 residues long. Of the read, only the CDR3 DNA is kept; its 45 bases are in frame from base 1. For CDR1 and CDR2, the germline V gene lists SGDLS and YYNGEE.